This T cell receptor (beta chain) was found in a study of blood T cell repertoires in COVID-19. Study-wide context: The cDNA or gDNA used as material had been derived from T cells, B-cell-depleted T cells, or PBMCs.

The CDR3 consists of 15 residues. Trimming shortened V by 4 bases and J by 4 bases, and 14 bases separated the two germline ends. The germline CDR1 and CDR2 sequences are SGHDT and YYEEEE. How the authors handled the data: How many nucleated cells were present was estimated from reference gene primer amplification. Data came from immunoSEQ multiplex PCR; TCRdb stores just in-frame clones and leaves some out. V and J calls plus clone size are reproduced from that table; the DNA served to infer D and trimming. The sample lists approximately 200,000 clones, 70% to 85% occurring once. The V and J genes are TRBV5-6 and TRBJ2-2; D possibly corresponds to TRBD1 (6 bases). Sequences were obtained from peripheral blood. This receptor was taken from a human donor with acute or convalescent COVID-19. The donor label of this sample is uncertain. CDR3 amino acids: CASSTGTGFTGELFF. CDR3 bases: TGTGCCAGCAGCACCGGTACAGGGTTCACCGGGGAGCTGTTTTTT.